This is a list of T cell receptor beta chains from one sample in a study of T cells in Graves' hyperthyroidism and ophthalmopathy. TCRdb ran MiXCR on the multiplex PCR reads and lists one entry per CDR3 protein. The repertoire has roughly 500,000 distinct CDR3 sequences, 40% to 50% of them found once; the top ten carry about 40%. Sequenced: peripheral blood or thyroid tissue (not recorded which). The receptors shown here come from an adult woman with Graves' disease, either hyperthyroidism or ophthalmopathy (not recorded which). The CDR3 runs from the conserved cysteine through the conserved F or W. D genes are given only for firm matches. Size is stated for part of the rows, as once, few or many counts, or as a class when the clone is expanded.

>18|TRBD2|TRBJ2-7|.|TRBV7-2
TGTGCCAGCAGCCCCCCCGGACTAGCGGGAGTTAAAGCCAACGAGCAGTACTTC
CASSPPGLAGVKANEQYF
>13|.|TRBJ2-7|few|TRBV7-2
TGTGCCAGCAGTCCGGACTTCACCGGGGAGCAGTACTTC
CASSPDFTGEQYF
>16|TRBD1|TRBJ1-2|.|TRBV24-1
TGTGCCACCAGTGACCCCAGGCCGGGACAGGACTATGGCTACACCTTC
CATSDPRPGQDYGYTF
>16|TRBD1|TRBJ2-5|many|TRBV9
TGTGCCAGCAGCGTAGCTATAGGGGGCAAAATGCAGACCCAGTACTTC
CASSVAIGGKMQTQYF
>17|.|TRBJ1-4|few|TRBV6-1
TGTGCCATCGGAACCTCCACTCATCGTGCAACTAATGAAAAACTGTTTTTT
CAIGTSTHRATNEKLFF
>15|TRBD2|TRBJ2-5|.|TRBV6-6
TGTGCCATCAGCGCGGGAGGGCAGGCCCAAGAGACCCAGTACTTC
CAISAGGQAQETQYF
>12|TRBD1|TRBJ1-5|.|TRBV29-1
TGCAGCGGGGGACAGGGAGGGATGACCCAGCATTTT
CSGGQGGMTQHF
>14|TRBD1|TRBJ1-5|once|TRBV10-3
TGTGCCATCAGTCGGGGACAGCCGAATCAGCCCCAGCATTTT
CAISRGQPNQPQHF
>17|TRBD1|TRBJ1-3|many|TRBV7-2
TGTGCCAGCAGCTCAGGGGGGGGGCCCTCGTATGGAAACACCATATATTTT
CASSSGGGPSYGNTIYF
>13|.|TRBJ2-7|many|TRBV5-1
TGCGCCAGAGCACCCAGGACCCCCTACGAGCAGTACTTC
CARAPRTPYEQYF
>15|.|TRBJ1-5|few|TRBV7-9
TGTGCCAGCAGCCTAACCGGACAGACCAATACGCCCCAGCATTTT
CASSLTGQTNTPQHF
>15|.|TRBJ1-4|many|TRBV2
TGTGCCAGCAGCCCCCGAGCTGGGGCTAATGAAAAACTGTTTTTT
CASSPRAGANEKLFF
>18|TRBD1|TRBJ1-5|few|TRBV19
TGTGCCAGTAGTCCGCCGGGACAGGGGATCCGTAGCAATCAGCCCCAGCATTTT
CASSPPGQGIRSNQPQHF
>14|TRBD1|TRBJ1-2|.|TRBV25-1
TGTGCCAGCAGGCCGGGACAGGCTGCTTATGGCTACACCTTC
CASRPGQAAYGYTF
>13|.|TRBJ1-2|few|TRBV28
TGTGCCAGCAGTTCTCGGTCCGGGTATGGCTACACCTTC
CASSSRSGYGYTF
>17|TRBD1|TRBJ1-3|.|TRBV7-2
TGTGCCAGCAGCTTAGCCCAGGGAACAGGGGAAGGAAACACCATATATTTT
CASSLAQGTGEGNTIYF
>14|TRBD2|TRBJ2-2|many|TRBV5-1
TGCGCCAGCAGACTAGCGGGATTCACCGGGGAGCTGTTTTTT
CASRLAGFTGELFF
>12|.|TRBJ1-2|few|TRBV2
TGTGCCAGCAGTGAAGTAGGGGATGGCTACACCTTC
CASSEVGDGYTF
>14|TRBD1|TRBJ1-1|.|TRBV3-1
TGTGCCAGCAGCCCGACAGGGGTGAACGCTGAAGCTTTCTTT
CASSPTGVNAEAFF
>12|.|TRBJ1-1|many|TRBV29-1
TGCAGCGGTGGGGGGGTCGGCACTGAAGCTTTCTTT
CSGGGVGTEAFF
>15|.|TRBJ1-1|many|TRBV9
TGTGCCAGCAGCGCGTGGGGGGCCGGGGGCACTGAAGCTTTCTTT
CASSAWGAGGTEAFF
>12|.|TRBJ1-1|.|TRBV2
TGTGCCAGCACCGGGACAAGCACTGAAGCTTTCTTT
CASTGTSTEAFF
>15|.|TRBJ1-2|.|TRBV19
TGTGCCAGTAGTATAGGGACTGGGCCTCGGTATGGCTACACCTTC
CASSIGTGPRYGYTF
>14|.|TRBJ1-1|many|TRBV10-2
TGCGCCAGCAGTGAGATCCGGGGAGTGACTGAAGCTTTCTTT
CASSEIRGVTEAFF
>12|.|TRBJ2-5|few|TRBV29-1
TGCAGCGTTGAAGGTTCCACGTCAGCCCAGTACTTC
CSVEGSTSAQYF
>17|.|TRBJ2-1|few|TRBV25-1
TGTGCCAGCAGTGATCTCACCAGGGGATACTCCTACAATGAGCAGTTCTTC
CASSDLTRGYSYNEQFF
>20|TRBD2|TRBJ2-7|.|TRBV11-2
TGTGCCAGCAGCTTAGAGGTTTTTGGACTAGCGGGAGTATCGTCCTACGAGCAGTACTTC
CASSLEVFGLAGVSSYEQYF
>15|TRBD1|TRBJ2-5|.|TRBV25-1
TGTGCCTGCAGTGTCCACGGGACAGGGAAAGAGACCCAGTACTTC
CACSVHGTGKETQYF
>18|TRBD2|TRBJ2-2|.|TRBV4-3
TGCGCCAGCAGCCAACCAGGAGGACTAGCTGAAAACACCGGGGAGCTGTTTTTT
CASSQPGGLAENTGELFF
>17|.|TRBJ2-5|.|TRBV7-9
TGTGCCAGCAGCTTCACGCCTCGGGCCGACGGAATGGGGACCCAGTACTTC
CASSFTPRADGMGTQYF
>13|TRBD1|TRBJ2-2|many|TRBV20-1
TGCAGTGCATGGGACAGGGCAGCCGGGGAGCTGTTTTTT
CSAWDRAAGELFF
>15|.|TRBJ1-6|many|TRBV7-6
TGTGCCAGCAGCTTAGGGGCCATTGGTAATTCACCCCTCCACTTT
CASSLGAIGNSPLHF
>14|TRBD1|TRBJ2-7|few|TRBV6-2/TRBV6-3
TGTGCCAGCAGTGTCCCGGGACAGCACTGCGAGCAGTACTTC
CASSVPGQHCEQYF
>17|TRBD1|TRBJ1-1|many|TRBV7-9
TGTGCCAGCAGCCTATTAGGCCGGACAGGTTTGGACACTGAAGCTTTCTTT
CASSLLGRTGLDTEAFF